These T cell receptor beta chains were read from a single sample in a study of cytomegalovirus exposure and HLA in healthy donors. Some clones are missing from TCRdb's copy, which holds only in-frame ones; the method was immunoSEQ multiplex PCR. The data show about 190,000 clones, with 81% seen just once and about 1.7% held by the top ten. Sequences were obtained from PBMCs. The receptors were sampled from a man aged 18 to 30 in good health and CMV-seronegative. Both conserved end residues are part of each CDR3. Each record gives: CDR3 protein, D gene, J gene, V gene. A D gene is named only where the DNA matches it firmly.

CDR3aa: CSVEDSLGLGTQYF
d_gene: NA
j_gene: TRBJ2-5
v_gene: TRBV29-1

CDR3aa: CASSPGLAIGYEQYF
d_gene: TRBD2
j_gene: TRBJ2-7
v_gene: TRBV7-2

CDR3aa: CASSLRGTSGGKTQYF
d_gene: TRBD2
j_gene: TRBJ2-5
v_gene: TRBV7-2

CDR3aa: CASGGTSGAYEQYF
d_gene: TRBD2
j_gene: TRBJ2-7
v_gene: TRBV12-5

CDR3aa: CASSLDGVYGYTF
d_gene: NA
j_gene: TRBJ1-2
v_gene: TRBV5-4

CDR3aa: CASSLLGDTDTQYF
d_gene: NA
j_gene: TRBJ2-3
v_gene: TRBV5-1

CDR3aa: CAISVTPGHPSYEQYF
d_gene: NA
j_gene: TRBJ2-7
v_gene: TRBV10-3

CDR3aa: CASSQGGRGGRNF
d_gene: TRBD2
j_gene: TRBJ2-3
v_gene: TRBV7-9

CDR3aa: CAWSVGPQGYTGELFF
d_gene: NA
j_gene: TRBJ2-2
v_gene: TRBV30

CDR3aa: CASSSRADTQYF
d_gene: NA
j_gene: TRBJ2-3
v_gene: TRBV7-2

CDR3aa: CASSFQVEYEQFF
d_gene: NA
j_gene: TRBJ2-1
v_gene: TRBV11-2

CDR3aa: CASSLVVAKPHF
d_gene: NA
j_gene: TRBJ1-2
v_gene: TRBV7-2

CDR3aa: CATSRAPGYEETQYF
d_gene: NA
j_gene: TRBJ2-5
v_gene: TRBV15

CDR3aa: CASSLSRLAGTYEQYF
d_gene: TRBD2
j_gene: TRBJ2-7
v_gene: TRBV7-2

CDR3aa: CASSLGGGGEQYF
d_gene: TRBD1
j_gene: TRBJ2-7
v_gene: TRBV7-7

CDR3aa: CASSLGQAFSYEQYF
d_gene: TRBD1
j_gene: TRBJ2-7
v_gene: TRBV5-6

CDR3aa: CASNPLSGSSYNEQFF
d_gene: TRBD2
j_gene: TRBJ2-1
v_gene: TRBV27

CDR3aa: CASSFVAGGHNEQFF
d_gene: TRBD2
j_gene: TRBJ2-1
v_gene: TRBV28

CDR3aa: CASSQEGGATYEQYF
d_gene: NA
j_gene: NA
v_gene: TRBV4-3

CDR3aa: CASSLDGLRNTIYF
d_gene: NA
j_gene: TRBJ1-3
v_gene: TRBV7-9

CDR3aa: CASGRGYDSPLHF
d_gene: NA
j_gene: TRBJ1-6
v_gene: TRBV27

CDR3aa: CSVPKPGTGEAFF
d_gene: TRBD1
j_gene: TRBJ1-1
v_gene: TRBV29-1

CDR3aa: CASSPGLAGAPEQYF
d_gene: TRBD2
j_gene: TRBJ2-7
v_gene: TRBV6-5

CDR3aa: CASDEDRAKETQYF
d_gene: TRBD1
j_gene: TRBJ2-5
v_gene: TRBV6-1

CDR3aa: CASSLWAGAMGSDEQFF
d_gene: NA
j_gene: TRBJ2-1
v_gene: TRBV27

CDR3aa: CASGLVQGGMNTEAFF
d_gene: NA
j_gene: TRBJ1-1
v_gene: TRBV12-5

CDR3aa: CASSFIGGAGANVLTF
d_gene: TRBD2
j_gene: TRBJ2-6
v_gene: TRBV7-2

CDR3aa: CASSEYLGEQFF
d_gene: NA
j_gene: TRBJ2-1
v_gene: TRBV25-1

CDR3aa: CASSFSGWGEDLINTGELFF
d_gene: NA
j_gene: TRBJ2-2
v_gene: TRBV27

CDR3aa: CASSQTGGTGYTF
d_gene: TRBD1
j_gene: TRBJ1-2
v_gene: TRBV6-6

CDR3aa: CASSPGQGWNEQYF
d_gene: TRBD1
j_gene: TRBJ2-7
v_gene: TRBV9

CDR3aa: CASSLDYSGNTIYF
d_gene: NA
j_gene: TRBJ1-3
v_gene: TRBV5-1

CDR3aa: CASSVSSRPNTGELFF
d_gene: NA
j_gene: TRBJ2-2
v_gene: TRBV9

CDR3aa: CASSQLQTSYDEQFF
d_gene: TRBD2
j_gene: TRBJ2-1
v_gene: TRBV4-3

CDR3aa: CASSPLGQPNQPQHF
d_gene: TRBD1
j_gene: TRBJ1-5
v_gene: TRBV9

CDR3aa: CASSLGPSPNHNEQFF
d_gene: NA
j_gene: TRBJ2-1
v_gene: TRBV7-6

CDR3aa: CASSVTQGNTEAFF
d_gene: NA
j_gene: TRBJ1-1
v_gene: TRBV9

CDR3aa: CAISGPGQGRTEAFF
d_gene: TRBD1
j_gene: TRBJ1-1
v_gene: TRBV10-3

CDR3aa: CASSLGVGGLANYGYTF
d_gene: TRBD1
j_gene: TRBJ1-2
v_gene: TRBV11-2

CDR3aa: CASSLGQDRSVAGTDTQYF
d_gene: NA
j_gene: TRBJ2-3
v_gene: TRBV13

CDR3aa: CASSLSGAGGPTDTQYF
d_gene: TRBD2
j_gene: TRBJ2-3
v_gene: TRBV7-3

CDR3aa: CASSELALAAETQYF
d_gene: TRBD2
j_gene: TRBJ2-5
v_gene: TRBV2

CDR3aa: CASSSQGTGYGRYGYTF
d_gene: TRBD1
j_gene: TRBJ1-2
v_gene: TRBV7-9

CDR3aa: CATSRDLTGIDTGELFF
d_gene: TRBD1
j_gene: TRBJ2-2
v_gene: TRBV15

CDR3aa: CAWSVVAPYEQYF
d_gene: NA
j_gene: TRBJ2-7
v_gene: TRBV30

CDR3aa: CASSQAGALLNEAFF
d_gene: NA
j_gene: TRBJ1-1
v_gene: TRBV14

CDR3aa: CASGTGDQETQYF
d_gene: TRBD1
j_gene: TRBJ2-5
v_gene: TRBV4-2

CDR3aa: CASSHLQGDKNIQYF
d_gene: TRBD1
j_gene: TRBJ2-4
v_gene: TRBV27

CDR3aa: CASSPIGQGSNPNYGYTF
d_gene: TRBD1
j_gene: TRBJ1-2
v_gene: TRBV7-6